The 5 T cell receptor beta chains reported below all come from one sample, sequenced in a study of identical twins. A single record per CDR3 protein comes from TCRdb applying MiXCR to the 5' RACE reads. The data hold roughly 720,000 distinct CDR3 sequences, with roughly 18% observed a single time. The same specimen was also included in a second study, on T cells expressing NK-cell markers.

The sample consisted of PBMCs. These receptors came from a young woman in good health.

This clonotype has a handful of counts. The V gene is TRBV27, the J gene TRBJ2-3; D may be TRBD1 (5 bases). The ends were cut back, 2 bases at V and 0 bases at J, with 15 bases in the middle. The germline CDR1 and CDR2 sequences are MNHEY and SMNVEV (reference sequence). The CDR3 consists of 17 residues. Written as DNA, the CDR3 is TGTGCCAGCAGTTTAGGTCAGGGTTTTACTAGCACAGATACGCAGTATTTT. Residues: CASSLGQGFTSTDTQYF.

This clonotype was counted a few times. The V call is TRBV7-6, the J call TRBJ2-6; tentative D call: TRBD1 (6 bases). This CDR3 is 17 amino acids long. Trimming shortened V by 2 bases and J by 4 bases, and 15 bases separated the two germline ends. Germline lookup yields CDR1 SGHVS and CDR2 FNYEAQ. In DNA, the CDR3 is TGTGCCAGCAGCTTAATCAGGGGTGGGAGCGGGGCCAACGTCCTGACTTTC. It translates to CASSLIRGGSGANVLTF. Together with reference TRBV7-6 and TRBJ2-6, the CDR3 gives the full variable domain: GAGVSQSPRYKVTKRGQDVALRCDPISGHVSLYWYRQALGQGPEFLTYFNYEAQQDKSGLPNDRFSAERPEGSISTLTIQRTEQRDSAMYRCASSLIRGGSGANVLTFGAGSRLTVL.

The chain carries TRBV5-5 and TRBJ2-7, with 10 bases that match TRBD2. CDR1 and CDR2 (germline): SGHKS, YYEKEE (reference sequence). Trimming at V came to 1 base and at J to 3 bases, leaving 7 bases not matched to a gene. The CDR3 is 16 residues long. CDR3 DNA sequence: TGTGCCAGCAGCTTGAGGCTAGCGGGAGTCGGCTACGAGCAGTACTTC. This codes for CASSLRLAGVGYEQYF.

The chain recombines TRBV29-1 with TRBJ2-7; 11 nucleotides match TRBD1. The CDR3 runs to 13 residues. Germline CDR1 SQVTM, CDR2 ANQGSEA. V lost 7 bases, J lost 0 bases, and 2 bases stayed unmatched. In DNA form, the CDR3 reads TGCAGCGGGGGGACAGGGGGCTCCTACGAGCAGTACTTC. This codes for CSGGTGGSYEQYF.

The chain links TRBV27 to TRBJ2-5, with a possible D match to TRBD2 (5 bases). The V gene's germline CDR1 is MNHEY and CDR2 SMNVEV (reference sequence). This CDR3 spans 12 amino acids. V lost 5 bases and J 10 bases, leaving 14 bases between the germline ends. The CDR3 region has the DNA TGTGCCAGCAGTCGGACTGGTGAAGGCCAGTACTTC. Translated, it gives CASSRTGEGQYF.